This T cell receptor (beta chain) was captured in a study of blood T cells in healthy people across ages. The authors ran a second PCR of about 6 to 11 cycles using a sample-barcoded 5' primer and a J-beta primer mix. TCRdb re-analysed the 5' RACE reads in MiXCR, keeping a single row per CDR3 protein. The sample comprises about a million distinct CDR3 sequences, roughly half of which are singletons, and 20% to 25% rests with the top ten. The CDR3 runs 14 residues. The germline V gene encodes CDR1 DFQATT and CDR2 SNEGSKA (reference sequence). Unmatched junction bases numbered 8, after V lost 3 bases and J lost 4 bases.

The clonotype comes from a woman aged 60 to 75 in good health. The chain couples TRBV20-1 to TRBJ1-1; 7 bases match TRBD1. The sequencing sample was made of blood. This CDR3 reads CSASDTGVFTEAFF. The CDR3 nucleotides read TGCAGTGCTAGCGATACAGGGGTTTTCACTGAAGCTTTCTTT.